This T cell receptor beta chain was profiled in a study of blood T cell repertoires in COVID-19. Germline CDR1 reads SGHTA; CDR2 reads FQGNSA. V was cut by 5 bases and J by 8 bases, with 18 bases left in between. The CDR3 is 15 residues long. Per the authors' pipeline: Amplification of reference gene primers was used by the study to estimate nucleated cell counts. Using immunoSEQ multiplex PCR, the repertoire was profiled, and TCRdb retains in-frame clones only, with some absent. For V, J and clone size, that table is used; D and trimming come from the DNA. The sample carries about 270,000 clones, under 95% recorded once. Everyone who took part was roughly 18 to 89 years old, and they came from 24 US areas.

The J gene is TRBJ2-2, the V gene TRBV7-2; D perhaps matches TRBD2 (6 bases). The sample taken for sequencing was PBMCs or T cells enriched from blood (not recorded which). The clonotype was recovered from a woman between 35 and 50 years old with acute COVID-19. CDR3 residues: CASSPRSRGGGELFF. Here the CDR3 DNA reads TGTGCCAGCAGCCCCAGGTCCCGGGGAGGTGGGGAGCTGTTTTTT.